This T cell receptor beta chain was captured by sequencing in a study of blood T cell repertoires in COVID-19. In the study overall: Specimens from acute and convalescent COVID-19 originated in the United States, Italy and Spain. PBMCs, B-cell-depleted T cells, or T cells provided the cDNA or gDNA that made up the material.

This CDR3 has 14 residues. Germline assignment: CDR1 LGHNA and CDR2 YNFKEQ. Trimming stripped 3 bases from V and 1 base from J, with 10 bases between. Measured with immunoSEQ multiplex PCR; TCRdb has only the in-frame clones, and not every one. The table includes approximately 70,000 clones, roughly 87% detected once. This receptor was taken from a woman aged 45-60 years with acute or convalescent COVID-19. Sequenced material: peripheral blood. V gene TRBV4-2 combines with J gene TRBJ2-7; weak D call: TRBD2 (5 bases). Here the CDR3 DNA reads TGTGCCAGCAGCCAGGACCGGGATTCCTACGAGCAGTACTTC. Translation: CASSQDRDSYEQYF.